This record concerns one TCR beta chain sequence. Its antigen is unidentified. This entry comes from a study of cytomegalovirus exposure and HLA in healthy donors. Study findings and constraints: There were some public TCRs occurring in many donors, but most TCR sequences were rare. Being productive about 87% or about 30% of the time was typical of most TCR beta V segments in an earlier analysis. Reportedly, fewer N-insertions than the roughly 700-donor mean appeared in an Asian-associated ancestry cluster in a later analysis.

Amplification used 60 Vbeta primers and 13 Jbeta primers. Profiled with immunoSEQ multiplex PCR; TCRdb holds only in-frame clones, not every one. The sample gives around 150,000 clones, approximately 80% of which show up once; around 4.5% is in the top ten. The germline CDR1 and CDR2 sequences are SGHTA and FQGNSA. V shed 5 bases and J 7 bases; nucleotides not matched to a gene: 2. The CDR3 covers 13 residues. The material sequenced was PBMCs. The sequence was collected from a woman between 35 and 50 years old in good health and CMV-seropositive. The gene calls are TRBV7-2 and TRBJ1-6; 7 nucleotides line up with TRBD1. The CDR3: CASSETGNSPLHF. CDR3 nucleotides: TGTGCCAGCAGCGAGACAGGGAATTCACCCCTCCACTTT.